There are many counts of the clone carrying this TCR beta chain. The target antigen is unknown. These data belong to a study of beta chain features in type 1 diabetes. Regarding the study as a whole: Whether TCRB rearrangement is influenced by HLA type was left unresolved in this analysis.

Deletions cut 4 bases from V and 5 bases from J, with 12 bases between. Germline V gene data show CDR1 as SGHNT and CDR2 as YYREEE (reference sequence). This CDR3 spans 13 amino acids. Expressed TCRB transcripts were sequenced because the entire RNA isolate underwent reverse transcription. Assay used: immunoSEQ multiplex PCR; TCRdb lists only in-frame clones, some missing. This sample yields some 410,000 clones, of which over 9.5% are seen a single time; around 0.05% belongs to the top ten. The genes are TRBV5-4 and TRBJ2-5, with a tentative D call TRBD2 (6 bases). The sequenced sample was naive CD4+ T cells from blood. This receptor was taken from a woman aged 18-29 years in good health. CDR3 residues: CASSQQGTETQYF. For the CDR3, the DNA is TGTGCCAGCAGCCAGCAAGGGACTGAGACCCAGTACTTC.